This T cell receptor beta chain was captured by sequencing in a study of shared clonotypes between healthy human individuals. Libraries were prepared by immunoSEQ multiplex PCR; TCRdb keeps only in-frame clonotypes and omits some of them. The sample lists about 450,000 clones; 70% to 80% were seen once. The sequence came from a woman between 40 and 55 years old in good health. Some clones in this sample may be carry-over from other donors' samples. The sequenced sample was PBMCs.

This CDR3 reads CASTHYRIINEQFF. CDR3 DNA: TGTGCCAGCACTCACTACCGAATAATCAATGAGCAGTTCTTC. V is TRBV7-3 and J is TRBJ2-1; D gene ambiguous. Deletions cut 7 bases from V and 6 bases from J, with 16 bases between. Germline CDR1 and CDR2: SGHTA and FQGTGA. This CDR3 is built from 14 residues.